The 22 T cell receptor beta chains listed next were all sequenced from one sample in a study of post-analysis software for immune sequencing data (dated by TCRdb to the mid-2010s). Overall results and qualifications from the work: Patients showed significantly higher frequencies than controls for several TRBV segments, among them TRBV5-6, TRBV5-1 and TRBV20-1.

The antigens these receptors bind are not known. Library generation was performed with PCR. These reads were obtained on an Illumina HiSeq 2500. To reduce PCR and sequencing biases, unique molecular identifiers were built into the TCR beta cDNA libraries. In-frame beta chains were kept once TCRdb had trimmed the public reads at Q25 with fastp and called clones with MiXCR. Each record represents a unique CDR3 protein, reported with the most common genes and DNA among its rows. Here the sample has about 560,000 distinct CDR3 sequences; 40% to 50% occur a single time. About 1.5% of the sample goes to the ten largest clones. Sequencing used blood. Receptors originate from a girl aged 10 to 17 with multiple sclerosis.

J is TRBJ2-3 and V is TRBV20-1, with no clear D. Trimming removed 3 bases from V and 2 bases from J, with 12 bases in between. From germline, CDR1 is DFQATT and CDR2 SNEGSKA (reference sequence). The CDR3 runs 14 residues. The CDR3 DNA reads TGCAGTGCTAGTTCTTCGGCTCTCACAGATACGCAGTATTTT. Encoded protein: CSASSSALTDTQYF.

The chain joins TRBV6-1 to TRBJ2-1, with 13 bases lining up with TRBD2. The CDR3 has 15 residues. Germline CDR1 is MNHNS and CDR2 is SASEGT. V lost 7 bases, J lost 9 bases, and 9 bases stayed unmatched. CDR3 amino acids: CASTGLAGALGEQFF. The CDR3 DNA is TGTGCCAGCACCGGACTAGCGGGGGCTTTGGGTGAGCAGTTCTTC.

The chain carries TRBV5-5 and TRBJ2-1; weak D call: TRBD2 (6 bases). The J call may be mistaken, given a closer DNA end match to TRBJ2-7. The CDR3 sequence is 13 residues long. CDR1 SGHKS and CDR2 YYEKEE come from the germline V gene (reference sequence). Here the CDR3 DNA reads TGTGCCAGCAGCTTCGGGGGTCCAGACGAGCAGTACTTC. Its translation: CASSFGGPDEQYF.

The chain employs TRBV7-9 and TRBJ2-7, with a possible D match to TRBD2 (5 bases). The CDR3 is made up of 17 amino acids. Germline V gene data show CDR1 as SEHNR and CDR2 as FQNEAQ (reference sequence). With 4 bases removed from V and 0 bases from J, the gap between germline ends came to 19 bases. Here the CDR3 DNA reads TGTGCCAGCAGCTCGCCGCCACGGGGTCAAAACTCCTACGAGCAGTACTTC. It translates to CASSSPPRGQNSYEQYF.

The chain couples TRBV19 to TRBJ1-2; unclear D gene. The germline V and J ends were trimmed by 0 bases and 2 bases, with 10 bases remaining between them. The CDR3 has 15 residues. Per the germline V gene, CDR1 is LNHDA and CDR2 is SQIVND (reference sequence). The chain's CDR3 is CASSIEEGPNYGYTF. As DNA, the CDR3 is TGTGCCAGTAGTATAGAAGAGGGCCCCAACTATGGCTACACCTTC.

This clonotype has a handful of counts. The chain employs TRBV6-6 and TRBJ2-6, with TRBD1 matching 7 bases. With V trimmed by 5 bases and J by 2 bases, 3 bases remained unmatched. CDR1 and CDR2 (germline): MNHNY, SVGAGI (reference sequence). This CDR3 has 15 amino acids. The CDR3 protein is CASSDRAAGANVLTF. The DNA of the CDR3 is TGTGCCAGCAGTGACAGGGCTGCTGGGGCCAACGTCCTGACTTTC.

Worth noting for this clonotype: An end of the junction differs from the germline gene, which may be a read error. The chain is built from TRBV29-1 and TRBJ1-2; 7 bases align to TRBD1. The CDR3 consists of 13 residues. Germline lookup yields CDR1 SQVTM and CDR2 ANQGSEA. CDR3 nucleotides: TGCAGCGTTGACAGGACAGGCTTCTATGGCTGCACCTTC. This sequence encodes CSVDRTGFYGCTF.

Only a few counts were recorded for this clonotype. The genes are TRBV6-5 and TRBJ2-3; D gene uncertain. V was pared by 0 bases and J by 3 bases, with 7 bases between. The CDR3 length is 14 residues. Germline CDR1 is MNHEY and CDR2 is SVGAGI. CDR3 nucleotides: TGTGCCAGCAGTTACTCGGTCTTGACAGATACGCAGTATTTT. Its translation is CASSYSVLTDTQYF.

Details on this clonotype: An end of the junction differs from the germline gene, which may be a read error. The chain couples TRBV11-3 to TRBJ1-6; 7 nucleotides line up with TRBD1. This CDR3 has 14 residues. Looked up from germline, CDR1 is SGHNT and CDR2 is YENEEA. Here the CDR3 DNA reads TGTGCCAGCAGCTTTAGGGGGCGTCATTCACCCCGCCACTTT. Residues: CASSFRGRHSPRHF.

This clonotype was detected only a few times. The gene calls are TRBV5-1 and TRBJ2-6; maybe TRBD1 (5 bases). Germline V gene sequence: CDR1 SGHRS, CDR2 YFSETQ. The length of the CDR3 is 16 residues. Trimming cost V 6 bases and J 0 bases, with 13 bases left between them. CDR3 DNA sequence: TGCGCCAGCACTCTGGGGCCCTTCTCTGGGGCCAACGTCCTGACTTTC. Protein: CASTLGPFSGANVLTF.

This chain connects TRBV9 to TRBJ2-5; 9 nucleotides match TRBD2. The CDR3 length is 16 residues. Germline V gene lookup returns CDR1 SGDLS and CDR2 YYNGEE. The V and J ends lost 3 bases and 5 bases, in that order; junction bases with no gene match: 11. This CDR3 reads CASSAGSGRNGETQYF. The DNA for the CDR3 is TGTGCCAGCAGCGCCGGTAGCGGGAGAAATGGTGAGACCCAGTACTTC.

This clonotype was detected only a few times. V usage is TRBV4-2 and J usage is TRBJ1-2; 7 bases align to TRBD1. The CDR3 totals 13 residues. The germline gives CDR1 LGHNA, CDR2 YNFKEQ. For the CDR3, the DNA is TGTGCTACGCGGACAGGCCAGAACTATGGCTACACCTTC. This gives the protein CATRTGQNYGYTF.

This clonotype was counted only a few times. The chain couples TRBV7-9 to TRBJ2-7; possibly TRBD1 for D (6 bases). Per the germline V gene, CDR1 is SEHNR and CDR2 is FQNEAQ (reference sequence). V was pared by 5 bases and J by 4 bases, with 15 bases between. The CDR3 contains 14 residues. CDR3 sequence reads: CASSPVDRFYEQYF. CDR3 nucleotide sequence: TGTGCCAGCAGCCCCGTTGACAGGTTTTACGAGCAGTACTTC.

This CDR3 reads CAISELRDEQFF. Written as DNA, the CDR3 is TGTGCCATCAGTGAGTTACGGGATGAGCAGTTCTTC. V gene TRBV10-3 combines with J gene TRBJ2-1; no firm D call. The CDR3 spans 12 residues. Germline lookup yields CDR1 ENHRY and CDR2 SYGVKD. V was cut by 1 base and J by 8 bases, with 6 bases left in between.

This clonotype was observed a few times. The gene calls are TRBV25-1 and TRBJ2-7; a possible D gene is TRBD2 (6 bases). V lost 3 bases to trimming and J lost 7 bases, with 16 bases between them. CDR1 and CDR2 (germline): MGHDK, SYGVNS. The CDR3 length is 14 residues. The CDR3, as DNA: TGTGCCAGCAGTGATTTAAACGGGGGTGATGAGCAGTACTTC. This gives the protein CASSDLNGGDEQYF.

This chain connects TRBV29-1 to TRBJ2-4; 9 positions match TRBD1. CDR3 length: 12 amino acids. Trimming cost V 7 bases and J 5 bases; bases outside gene matches: 3. The germline gives CDR1 SQVTM, CDR2 ANQGSEA. The CDR3 nucleotides read TGCAGCGCGGGACAGGGAGAAAACATTCAGTACTTC. It yields the protein CSAGQGENIQYF.

In nucleotides, the CDR3 is TGCAGCGTTGACACAGGCAATAGCAATCAGCCCCAGCATTTT. This translates into CSVDTGNSNQPQHF. This chain links TRBV29-1 with TRBJ1-5; a possible D gene is TRBD1 (5 bases). CDR3 length: 14 amino acids. With 3 bases removed from V and 0 bases from J, the gap between germline ends came to 9 bases. In germline, CDR1 is SQVTM, CDR2 ANQGSEA.

The rearrangement links TRBV12-3 or TRBV12-4 to TRBJ2-4, with D tentatively TRBD2 (6 bases). There are 16 residues in the CDR3. V dropped 5 bases and J dropped 1 base, with 15 bases sitting between them. CDR3 amino acids: CASSKAPGSAKNIQYF. The CDR3, as DNA: TGTGCCAGCAGTAAGGCGCCCGGGAGTGCCAAAAACATTCAGTACTTC.

The V gene is TRBV6-6, the J gene TRBJ2-1; D is uncertain. The CDR3 contains 13 residues. Germline V lookup: CDR1 MNHNY, CDR2 SVGAGI (reference sequence). The V end was cut by 7 bases, the J end by 5 bases, with 12 bases between. The CDR3 sequence: CASMAVRNNEQFF. Written as DNA, the CDR3 is TGTGCCAGCATGGCGGTCAGGAACAATGAGCAGTTCTTC.

The rearrangement joins TRBV7-9 to TRBJ2-3, with 8 bases matching TRBD2. CDR1 is SEHNR, CDR2 FQNEAQ, per germline (reference sequence). There are 19 residues in the CDR3. The J segment lost 2 bases and the V segment lost 5 bases, leaving 18 bases of the junction unmatched. The CDR3 DNA reads as TGTGCCAGCAGCGCGCTACTAGCGGAGGGGGGTGGGACCACAGATACGCAGTATTTT. It is translated as CASSALLAEGGGTTDTQYF.

The V and J genes are TRBV5-1 and TRBJ1-1, with a possible D match to TRBD1 (6 bases). This CDR3 region has 19 residues. Germline lookup yields CDR1 SGHRS and CDR2 YFSETQ. Between the trimmed V and J ends, which lost 4 bases and 3 bases, there was a span of 28 bases. CDR3 sequence reads: CASSPTSLDRPSRDTEAFF. The CDR3 DNA reads TGCGCCAGCAGCCCAACCTCTTTAGACAGGCCATCCAGGGACACTGAAGCTTTCTTT.

This clonotype was picked up a small number of times. J is TRBJ1-1 and V is TRBV29-1; D uncertain. The CDR3 is made up of 13 amino acids. With 1 base removed from V and 7 bases from J, the gap between germline ends came to 13 bases. The germline V gene encodes CDR1 SQVTM and CDR2 ANQGSEA. In DNA form, the CDR3 reads TGCAGCGTTGAAGGAGACCAAAAACTTGAAGCTTTCTTT. This encodes CSVEGDQKLEAFF.